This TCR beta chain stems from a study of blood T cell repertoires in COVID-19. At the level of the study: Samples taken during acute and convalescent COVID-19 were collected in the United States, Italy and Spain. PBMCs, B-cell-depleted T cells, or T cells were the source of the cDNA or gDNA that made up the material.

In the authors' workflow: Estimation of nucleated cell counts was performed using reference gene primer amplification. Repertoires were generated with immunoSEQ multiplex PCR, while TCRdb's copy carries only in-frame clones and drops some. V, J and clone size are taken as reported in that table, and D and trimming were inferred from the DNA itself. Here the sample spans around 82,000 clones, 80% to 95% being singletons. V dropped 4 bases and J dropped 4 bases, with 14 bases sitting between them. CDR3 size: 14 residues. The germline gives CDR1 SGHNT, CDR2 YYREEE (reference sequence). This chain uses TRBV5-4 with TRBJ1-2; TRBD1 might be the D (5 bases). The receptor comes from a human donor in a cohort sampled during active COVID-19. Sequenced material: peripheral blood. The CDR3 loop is CASSQATAIYGYTF. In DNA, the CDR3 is TGTGCCAGCAGCCAGGCGACAGCTATCTATGGCTACACCTTC.